This T cell receptor beta chain was found in a study of siplizumab effects on memory and regulatory T cells (dated by TCRdb to between 2018 and 2021). Broadly, across the study: The effect of the anti-CD2 antibody siplizumab on alloreactive T-cell subsets was examined in allogeneic mixed lymphocyte reactions constructed from human PBMCs. General findings and caveats noted by the study authors: Unstimulated naive T cells appeared to be more diverse than memory T cells, and naive cells seemed to make a substantial contribution to the alloresponse. Whether proliferating Tregs from siplizumab cultures were suppressive was not functionally confirmed. Of the alloreactive CD4+ clones that could be mapped, the Treg-derived share averaged around 70% with siplizumab compared with around 27% in control reactions. For roughly 80-97% of proliferating CD4+ or CD8+ clones, no naive or memory phenotype could be assigned. The cumulative frequency of alloreactive sequences that could be traced back to unstimulated CD4+ memory T cells was significantly reduced by siplizumab. Sequences below about 10^-5 frequency were poorly captured, so only a minor fraction of alloreactive clones could be mapped to unstimulated subsets.

TCRbeta CDR3 sequencing was performed on sorted unstimulated T cells and on proliferating T cells recovered from mixed lymphocyte reactions. Fresh whole blood from around 10 HLA-typed healthy donors was used as the source from which PBMCs were isolated. Unstimulated CD4+ regulatory T cells were FACS-sorted to map the origin of alloreactive clones. Libraries were made using the immunoSEQ multiplex PCR assay. Each sample had some 96,000 TCR templates assayed by the deep sequencing platform. Genomic DNA extracted from sorted T cells was the material used for TCRbeta CDR3 sequencing. From the authors' description of their analysis: The R programming language was used for clonal analysis of the TCRbeta CDR3 data. Alloreactive CD4+ and CD8+ clones were defined by comparing unstimulated samples with post-reaction CFSE-low samples. Regulatory or non-regulatory origin was assigned to alloreactive CD4+ clones by matching of sequences to sorted unstimulated Treg and non-Treg repertoires. The table comes from immuneACCESS by way of TCRdb, which keeps in-frame sequences with V and J called. Part of the clones is missing from these tables; in studies checked, under half for an unresolved V gene and the rest for unknown reasons. D and trimming were read from the DNA, whereas the V and J calls and clone size are those reported in that table. The sample data list some 99,000 clones, and about 91% of these were observed just once. The biggest ten clones account for roughly 0.75% of the sample.

Of note for this clone: The antigen it recognizes is unknown. Per-base qualities were not stored, and no clone one base away is much larger.

The sample comprised Tregs sorted from blood. The receptor's source is a human donor in good health.

In nucleotides, the sequence is TGTGCCAGCAGTATTGACGGCTCCTCCTATGGCTACACCTTC. Its protein product is CASSIDGSSYGYTF. The rearrangement combines TRBV7-3 with TRBJ1-2; the D gene lacks a confident call. The V and J ends are trimmed by 6 bases and 4 bases, leaving 15 bases between them. CDR1 and CDR2 are drawn from the germline V gene: SGHTA, FQGTGA. The CDR3 sequence holds 14 residues, the cysteine and phenylalanine included. Only CDR3 DNA remains: 42 bases, in frame from the first base.